This passage covers 9 T cell receptor beta chains from one sample sequenced in a study of blood T cells in healthy people across ages (dated by TCRdb to about 2015). Libraries were made using 5' RACE. Sequencing used an Illumina HiSeq 2500. A second PCR of about 6 to 11 cycles was run with a J-beta primer mix and a sample-barcoded 5' primer. TCRdb reran the public reads through fastp at Q25 and MiXCR, keeping productive beta chains. CDR3 protein sequences are deduplicated, and each keeps its most common genes and DNA. The sample contains about 800,000 distinct CDR3 sequences, roughly 25% of them found a single time. In total, the top ten clones hold under 4.5% of the sample. Separately, the same data were catalogued under a study of T cells of mothers and their children.

The sample was blood. The receptors come from a boy younger than 18 in good health.

This chain joins TRBV6-2 or TRBV6-3 and TRBJ2-5; D is unclear. Trimming removed 0 bases from V and 3 bases from J, with 14 bases in between. Germline CDR1 MNHEY, CDR2 SVGEGT. The CDR3 has 16 residues. The DNA for the CDR3 is TGTGCCAGCAGTTACTCGAAGGCTGATGCGAAAGAGACCCAGTACTTC. Its translation: CASSYSKADAKETQYF.

This chain uses TRBV30 with TRBJ2-7; 10 nucleotides line up with TRBD1. The CDR3 runs 14 residues. Germline V gene lookup returns CDR1 GTSNPN and CDR2 SVGIG (reference sequence). Trimming at V came to 5 bases and at J to 2 bases, leaving 6 bases not matched to a gene. The CDR3 coding sequence is TGTGCCTGGGGAGCCGGGACAGGGGCCTACGAGCAGTACTTC. Residues: CAWGAGTGAYEQYF.

The V call is TRBV7-2, the J call TRBJ1-1, with D perhaps matching TRBD1 (5 bases). Germline-derived CDR1 and CDR2 are SGHTA and FQGNSA. The CDR3 extends over 15 amino acids. With 0 bases removed from V and 3 bases from J, the gap between germline ends came to 11 bases. This CDR3 reads CASSLAGVRDTEAFF. Here the CDR3 DNA reads TGTGCCAGCAGCTTAGCAGGGGTACGGGACACTGAAGCTTTCTTT.

This clonotype was seen only a few times. The genes are TRBV4-1 and TRBJ2-1; D assignment may be TRBD1 or TRBD2 (5 bases each). The germline V and J ends were trimmed by 3 bases and 7 bases, with 16 bases remaining between them. Germline V gives CDR1 MGHRA, CDR2 YSYEKL. The CDR3 consists of 15 residues. The CDR3 DNA follows: TGCGCCAGCAGCCAGGCACAAGGGACCAGGAATGAGCAGTTCTTC. Amino acid sequence: CASSQAQGTRNEQFF.

This chain joins TRBV4-3 and TRBJ2-5, with 8 bases lining up with TRBD1. The J call may be in error: the DNA end matches TRBJ2-7 better. The CDR3 contains 17 residues. Germline-derived CDR1 and CDR2 are LGHNA and YSLEER. The CDR3 loop reads CASSQDLGQGPSYEQYF. The CDR3 DNA reads as TGCGCCAGCAGCCAAGATCTTGGACAGGGACCTTCCTACGAGCAGTACTTC.

This clonotype was found a few times. This rearrangement joins TRBV4-1 to TRBJ1-3; TRBD1 agrees at 7 bases. V was clipped by 3 bases and J by 0 bases; unmatched bases: 2. Germline V gene lookup returns CDR1 MGHRA and CDR2 YSYEKL. The CDR3 has 15 amino acids. DNA for the CDR3: TGCGCCAGCAGCCAGGGACAGAGCTCTGGAAACACCATATATTTT. It codes for CASSQGQSSGNTIYF.

The rearrangement links TRBV28 to TRBJ2-7; 7 positions match TRBD1. Germline V gene sequence: CDR1 MDHEN, CDR2 SYDVKM. V lost 5 bases, J lost 5 bases, and 12 bases stayed unmatched. CDR3 size: 15 residues. The DNA for the CDR3 is TGTGCCAGCAGTAGCCAGGGGGTCTTTACCAACGAGCAGTACTTC. Translating gives CASSSQGVFTNEQYF.

The chain recombines TRBV27 with TRBJ2-5; 7 positions agree with TRBD1. This CDR3 is built from 16 residues. J gave up 0 bases and V 5 bases, and 9 bases lay outside the gene matches. Germline values: CDR1 MNHEY, CDR2 SMNVEV (reference sequence). The CDR3 here is CASSPTGQNYQETQYF. In DNA, the CDR3 is TGTGCCAGCAGTCCCACGGGACAGAATTACCAAGAGACCCAGTACTTC.

V usage is TRBV7-9 and J usage is TRBJ2-5; D is possibly TRBD1 (7 bases). Near its end, the DNA agrees better with TRBJ2-7, so the J call may be wrong. Germline V CDR1 and CDR2: SEHNR, FQNEAQ (reference sequence). This CDR3 contains 15 residues. The CDR3 reads CASSAGQLSSYEQYF. DNA for the CDR3: TGTGCCAGCAGCGCGGGACAGTTAAGCTCCTACGAGCAGTACTTC.